Detailed here is one T cell receptor beta chain. This entry belongs to a study of cytomegalovirus exposure and HLA in healthy donors. 60 Vbeta and 13 Jbeta primers were used in PCR. The data were produced by immunoSEQ multiplex PCR, yet TCRdb's version contains in-frame clones alone and is incomplete. The table lists some 200,000 clones, with approximately 0.74% in the top ten. Sequenced input: PBMCs. The origin of this receptor is a boy younger than 18 in good health and CMV-seronegative.

CDR3 protein: CASTGDYYEQYF. The CDR3 DNA is TGTGCCAGCACCGGCGACTACTACGAGCAGTACTTC. The V call is TRBV2, the J call TRBJ2-7; tentative D call: TRBD2 (5 bases). The CDR3 is 12 residues long. Per the germline V gene, CDR1 is SNHLY and CDR2 is FYNNEI. Deletions cut 7 bases from V and 3 bases from J, with 10 bases between.